These 14 T cell receptor beta chains were sequenced from one sample in a study of human T cells and chemical hapten exposure. TCRdb used MiXCR to reprocess the RACE reads, holding one entry per CDR3 protein. The data show around 130,000 distinct CDR3 sequences, around 8.2% seen once. Time point of the sample: healthy volunteer bleed at 2 weeks. Researchers extracted total RNA from unfractionated whole blood. Input material: whole blood. These receptors came from a male donor in good health. Some clones in this sample may be carry-over from other donors' samples.

This clonotype was seen only a few times. This chain's CDR3 is CSARGMGSDTQYF. As DNA, the CDR3 is TGCAGTGCCCGGGGGATGGGGTCAGATACGCAGTATTTT. V usage is TRBV20-1 and J usage is TRBJ2-3, with D possibly TRBD2 on 6 matching bases. CDR1 is DFQATT, CDR2 SNEGSKA, per germline (reference sequence). Trimming took 6 bases from V and 4 from J, leaving 14 bases between them. The CDR3 loop spans 13 amino acids.

On this clonotype itself: A much larger clone lies a single base off, so this may be a read error. This chain connects TRBV27 to TRBJ2-1, with 7 bases that match TRBD1. The CDR3 length is 13 residues. Germline values: CDR1 MNHEY, CDR2 SMNVEV (reference sequence). CDR3: CVSSPGQYNEQFF. The CDR3 coding sequence is TGTGTCAGCAGTCCGGGACAGTACAATGAGCAGTTCTTC.

The chain joins TRBV4-1 to TRBJ1-1; unclear D gene. This CDR3 spans 15 amino acids. Deletions cut 0 bases from V and 6 bases from J, with 14 bases between. Germline V gene data show CDR1 as MGHRA and CDR2 as YSYEKL. The CDR3 loop is CASSQEAVRPPEAFF. In nucleotides, the CDR3 is TGCGCCAGCAGCCAAGAAGCAGTCAGGCCCCCTGAAGCTTTCTTT.

In this sample, this clonotype turned up a few times. The chain has TRBV7-9 and TRBJ2-3, with a tentative D call TRBD1 (6 bases). This CDR3 comprises 15 residues. Germline assignment: CDR1 SEHNR and CDR2 FQNEAQ (reference sequence). V was trimmed by 6 bases and J by 5 bases, leaving 18 bases between them. CDR3 loop: CASRTGKQGRDTQYF. The CDR3 DNA reads TGTGCCAGCAGGACGGGGAAACAGGGAAGAGATACGCAGTATTTT.

This chain joins TRBV4-2 and TRBJ1-1; D unresolved. Germline-derived CDR1 and CDR2 are LGHNA and YNFKEQ. The V and J ends lost 2 bases and 6 bases respectively, with 13 bases between them. The CDR3 runs 14 residues. The CDR3 loop is CASSQTGTNAEAFF. CDR3 nucleotide sequence: TGTGCCAGCAGCCAAACGGGCACAAACGCTGAAGCTTTCTTT.

This clonotype occurred a few times. The V call is TRBV5-6, the J call TRBJ1-1, with D uncertain. CDR1 and CDR2 (germline): SGHDT, YYEEEE. CDR3 length: 13 amino acids. With 4 bases removed from V and 4 bases from J, the gap between germline ends came to 11 bases. CDR3 in DNA: TGTGCCAGCAGCGAAGACTTTGGCACTGAAGCTTTCTTT. The encoded protein is CASSEDFGTEAFF. Using reference TRBV5-6 and TRBJ1-1 for the parts outside the CDR3, the full variable domain is DAGVTQSPTHLIKTRGQQVTLRCSPKSGHDTVSWYQQALGQGPQFIFQYYEEEERQRGNFPDRFSGHQFPNYSSELNVNALLLGDSALYLCASSEDFGTEAFFGQGTRLTVV.

The V call is TRBV6-1, the J call TRBJ1-4, with D possibly matching TRBD1 (6 bases). The V end lost 2 bases, the J end lost 7 bases, and 17 bases lay between the germline ends. The CDR3 has 16 residues. CDR1 and CDR2 (germline): MNHNS, SASEGT. This CDR3 reads CASSESGAGWGEKLFF. Here the CDR3 DNA reads TGTGCCAGCAGTGAATCGGGGGCAGGCTGGGGTGAAAAACTGTTTTTT.

The sample holds a few counts of this clonotype. The rearrangement uses TRBV6-1 and TRBJ2-4; D remains unclear. Between the trimmed V and J ends, which lost 2 bases and 0 bases, there was a span of 14 bases. Germline values: CDR1 MNHNS, CDR2 SASEGT. The CDR3 covers 17 residues. CDR3 coding DNA: TGTGCCAGCAGTGAAACAGCCTTCAGGCTAGCCAAAAACATTCAGTACTTC. Its translation: CASSETAFRLAKNIQYF.

This sequence joins TRBV15 and TRBJ2-3; D gene unclear. Germline V gives CDR1 LNHNV, CDR2 YYDKDF (reference sequence). Trimming stripped 5 bases from V and 0 bases from J, with 6 bases between. CDR3 length equals 13 residues. The DNA of the CDR3 is TGTGCCACCAGCGGGTCTAGCACAGATACGCAGTATTTT. This translates into CATSGSSTDTQYF. The variable domain in full, with the rest retrieved from reference TRBV15 and TRBJ2-3, is DAMVIQNPRYQVTQFGKPVTLSCSQTLNHNVMYWYQQKSSQAPKLLFHYYDKDFNNEADTPDNFQSRRPNTSFCFLDIRSPGLGDTAMYLCATSGSSTDTQYFGPGTRLTVL.

The J gene is TRBJ2-7, the V gene TRBV12-3 or TRBV12-4; D call uncertain. This CDR3 comprises 12 residues. V shed 1 base and J shed 5 bases, with 6 bases lying between them. The DNA of the CDR3 is TGTGCCAGCAGTTTAGAGGTAGACGAGCAGTACTTC. Encoded protein: CASSLEVDEQYF.

Turning to this clonotype: This sequence may be a read error, since a much larger clone differs from it by one base. The chain joins TRBV9 to TRBJ2-1, with 8 nucleotides matching TRBD1. CDR3 length: 16 amino acids. The germline CDR1 and CDR2 sequences are SGDLS and YYNGEE. The chain's CDR3 is CANSVGDRHSYNEQFF. CDR3 nucleotides: TGTGCCAACAGCGTAGGGGACAGGCACTCCTACAATGAGCAGTTCTTC.

This clonotype was picked up a small number of times. This rearrangement joins TRBV5-6 to TRBJ2-1, with D possibly matching TRBD1 (5 bases). V gave up 0 bases and J gave up 4 bases, with 11 bases separating them. CDR1 SGHDT and CDR2 YYEEEE come from the germline V gene. This CDR3 comprises 15 residues. CDR3 coding DNA: TGTGCCAGCAGCTTGGAGGGGTCGGTTTACAATGAGCAGTTCTTC. Encoded protein: CASSLEGSVYNEQFF. Filled out from reference TRBV5-6 and TRBJ2-1, the complete variable domain reads DAGVTQSPTHLIKTRGQQVTLRCSPKSGHDTVSWYQQALGQGPQFIFQYYEEEERQRGNFPDRFSGHQFPNYSSELNVNALLLGDSALYLCASSLEGSVYNEQFFGPGTRLTVL.

This clonotype was detected only a few times. This sequence joins TRBV18 and TRBJ2-3; D ambiguous. The CDR3 length is 16 residues. V lost 3 bases and J lost 2, with 15 bases in between. Germline V gives CDR1 KGHSH, CDR2 LQKENI. The CDR3 region has the DNA TGTGCCAGCTCACCCTACACAATGTATACCACAGATACGCAGTATTTT. Its translation: CASSPYTMYTTDTQYF.

This clonotype has more than one count but fewer than ten. J is TRBJ2-1 and V is TRBV5-1; TRBD2 aligns across 9 bases. V gave up 6 bases and J gave up 2 bases; unmatched junction bases: 9. The CDR3 consists of 16 residues. Per the germline V gene, CDR1 is SGHRS and CDR2 is YFSETQ. The CDR3 region is CASKVSGGFPYNEQFF. The CDR3 coding sequence is TGCGCCAGCAAAGTTAGCGGGGGTTTTCCCTACAATGAGCAGTTCTTC.